The next 18 T cell receptor beta chains were all read from a single sample in a study of T cell repertoires in cytomegalovirus infection. TCRdb analysed the reads with MiXCR anew, one entry per CDR3 protein. The table lists roughly 280,000 distinct CDR3 sequences, roughly 13% of them singletons, with around 9.5% in the top ten. The sequencing sample was made of PBMCs. These receptor sequences come from a human donor in good health (CMV status not recorded). Some clones in this sample may be carry-over from other donors' samples.

This clonotype showed up just once. The chain is built from TRBV10-2 and TRBJ1-1; 8 bases are shared with TRBD1. After removal of 0 bases from V and 0 bases from J, the junction contained 15 bases not matched to a gene. From germline, CDR1 is WSHSY and CDR2 SAAADI. The CDR3 consists of 20 residues. CDR3 residues: CASSESWTGRSWNLNTEAFF. The CDR3 nucleotides read TGCGCCAGCAGTGAGTCCTGGACAGGGAGGAGTTGGAACCTGAACACTGAAGCTTTCTTT.

This clonotype came up a few times. The chain joins TRBV18 to TRBJ1-2; D is ambiguous. This CDR3 comprises 15 residues. V was clipped by 5 bases and J by 3 bases, with 16 bases between them. CDR1 is KGHSH and CDR2 is LQKENI in the germline V gene. The CDR3: CASSDIGIPDYGYTF. The CDR3, as DNA: TGTGCCAGCTCAGACATCGGAATACCCGACTATGGCTACACCTTC. The complete variable domain, with remaining parts taken from reference TRBV18 and TRBJ1-2, reads NAGVMQNPRHLVRRRGQEARLRCSPMKGHSHVYWYRQLPEEGLKFMVYLQKENIIDESGMPKERFSAEFPKEGPSILRIQQVVRGDSAAYFCASSDIGIPDYGYTFGSGTRLTVV.

At least ten counts were recorded for this clonotype. This chain joins TRBV7-2 and TRBJ2-2, with D possibly being TRBD1 (5 bases). This CDR3 spans 17 amino acids. CDR1 is SGHTA, CDR2 FQGNSA, per germline. Trimming left V 5 bases short and J 0 bases short, with 16 bases between. The CDR3 DNA follows: TGTGCCAGCAGCGTAGTTAGGGGTTCGGCGAACACCGGGGAGCTGTTTTTT. It specifies CASSVVRGSANTGELFF. The whole variable domain, filled in from reference TRBV7-2 and TRBJ2-2, reads GAGVSQSPSNKVTEKGKDVELRCDPISGHTALYWYRQSLGQGLEFLIYFQGNSAPDKSGLPSDRFSAERTGGSVSTLTIQRTQQEDSAVYLCASSVVRGSANTGELFFGEGSRLTVL.

This clonotype showed up just a few times. The V gene is TRBV6-2 or TRBV6-3, the J gene TRBJ2-1, with a tentative D call TRBD2 (5 bases). The germline V and J ends were trimmed by 2 bases and 6 bases, with 11 bases remaining between them. Germline V gene lookup returns CDR1 MNHEY and CDR2 SVGEGT. This CDR3 has 14 residues. In DNA form, the CDR3 reads TGTGCCAGCAGTTACGGCCCCGCGGGCAATGAGCAGTTCTTC. It specifies CASSYGPAGNEQFF.

The CDR3 DNA follows: TGTGCCAGCAGTGAAGCAGACGAGCAGTACTTC. It is translated as CASSEADEQYF. The J gene is TRBJ2-7, the V gene TRBV2; D is ambiguous. The CDR3 loop spans 11 amino acids. Trimming pared 0 bases from V and 5 bases from J, leaving 2 bases between. Germline CDR1 reads SNHLY; CDR2 reads FYNNEI.

The gene calls are TRBV12-5 and TRBJ2-7; D is undetermined. The CDR3 length is 13 residues. In germline, CDR1 is LGHNT, CDR2 FRNRAP. With 1 base removed from V and 7 bases from J, the gap between germline ends came to 11 bases. Here the CDR3 reads CASGLAGLWEQYF. CDR3 DNA sequence: TGTGCTAGTGGTTTGGCAGGCCTTTGGGAGCAGTACTTC.

This clonotype has a count of ten or more. The rearrangement joins TRBV12-3 or TRBV12-4 to TRBJ2-1; perhaps D is TRBD1 or TRBD2 (6 bases each). The CDR3 is 14 amino acids. V lost 3 bases to trimming and J lost 5 bases, with 11 bases between them. The CDR3 nucleotides are TGTGCCAGCAGTTTGGGGGGCAGAGACAATGAGCAGTTCTTC. Its protein product is CASSLGGRDNEQFF.

There are many counts of this clonotype. The rearrangement joins TRBV20-1 to TRBJ2-7; 13 bases map to TRBD2. This CDR3 has 15 amino acids. CDR1 is DFQATT, CDR2 SNEGSKA, per germline (reference sequence). The chain's CDR3 is CSARRTSGGLYEQYF. DNA of the CDR3: TGCAGCGCCCGGAGGACTAGCGGGGGCCTCTACGAGCAGTACTTC.

This clonotype was counted ten times or more. The chain couples TRBV7-2 to TRBJ2-3; no firm D call. Germline CDR1 SGHTA, CDR2 FQGNSA. V was clipped by 8 bases and J by 5 bases, with 8 bases between them. The CDR3 spans 11 residues. CDR3 sequence: CASGVGDTQYF. CDR3 DNA: TGTGCCAGCGGCGTCGGAGATACGCAGTATTTT.

At least ten counts were recorded for this clonotype. CDR3 DNA sequence: TGTGCCAGCAGCTTACGTACGGGACAGAGGGTCGCCGGGGAGCTGTTTTTT. As protein: CASSLRTGQRVAGELFF. The chain is built from TRBV12-3 or TRBV12-4 and TRBJ2-2; 7 bases are a match to TRBD1. The CDR3 runs to 17 residues. V shed 6 bases, J shed 6 bases, and the junction held 16 bases outside the gene matches.

Ten or more counts support this clonotype. V is TRBV18 and J is TRBJ2-5; possible D gene TRBD2, 6 bases. Trimming left V 4 bases short and J 5 bases short, with 14 bases between. Germline-derived CDR1 and CDR2 are KGHSH and LQKENI. This CDR3 has 14 residues. The CDR3 region is CASSRAGMEETQYF. The CDR3 nucleotides are TGTGCCAGCTCACGAGCGGGTATGGAGGAGACCCAGTACTTC.

There are many counts of this clonotype. The rearrangement links TRBV7-2 to TRBJ1-2; 11 bases align to TRBD1. Germline CDR1 reads SGHTA; CDR2 reads FQGNSA. This CDR3 is 14 amino acids long. J was trimmed by 3 bases and V by 5 bases; bases with no gene match: 2. The CDR3 DNA reads as TGTGCCAGCAGCCGGACAGGGGGCGACTATGGCTACACCTTC. Translated, it gives CASSRTGGDYGYTF. Together with reference TRBV7-2 and TRBJ1-2, the CDR3 gives the full variable domain: GAGVSQSPSNKVTEKGKDVELRCDPISGHTALYWYRQSLGQGLEFLIYFQGNSAPDKSGLPSDRFSAERTGGSVSTLTIQRTQQEDSAVYLCASSRTGGDYGYTFGSGTRLTVV.

This clonotype was recorded at least ten times. The gene calls are TRBV27 and TRBJ2-3; weak D call: TRBD1 (6 bases). The V end was cut by 7 bases, the J end by 1 base, with 15 bases between. The CDR3 is made up of 15 amino acids. In germline, CDR1 is MNHEY, CDR2 SMNVEV (reference sequence). CDR3 loop: CASTTIQGRTDTQYF. The CDR3 nucleotides are TGTGCCAGCACTACCATCCAGGGGCGCACAGATACGCAGTATTTT.

Many counts were recorded for this clonotype. The chain employs TRBV6-4 and TRBJ2-3; TRBD2 matches 8 bases. Germline CDR1 is MRHNA and CDR2 is SNTAGT. This CDR3 comprises 14 residues. V lost 6 bases and J lost 6; bases outside the gene matches: 8. CDR3 residues: CASRTAGDADTQYF. For the CDR3, the DNA is TGTGCCAGCAGAACAGCGGGGGATGCGGATACGCAGTATTTT.

V and J are TRBV20-1 and TRBJ2-2; 9 bases match TRBD2. V dropped 3 bases and J dropped 5; count of bases not matched to a gene: 10. There are 16 residues in the CDR3. The V gene's germline CDR1 is DFQATT and CDR2 SNEGSKA (reference sequence). The CDR3 bases are TGCAGTGCTAGCCGGGGACTAGCTTTTGGGACCGGGGAGCTGTTTTTT. Amino acids: CSASRGLAFGTGELFF.

This chain joins TRBV28 and TRBJ1-6; tentatively, D is TRBD1 (6 bases). Germline values: CDR1 MDHEN, CDR2 SYDVKM. V lost 3 bases and J 8 bases, leaving 11 bases between the germline ends. This CDR3 is built from 14 residues. CDR3 sequence (DNA): TGTGCCAGCAGTTTCGTACAGGGTGATTCACCCCTCCACTTT. Protein: CASSFVQGDSPLHF.

The chain carries TRBV20-1 and TRBJ1-4; D remains unclear. CDR3 length: 14 amino acids. CDR1 is DFQATT, CDR2 SNEGSKA, per germline (reference sequence). The V gene lost 3 bases and the J gene lost 2 bases, with 10 bases spanning the gap. In DNA form, the CDR3 reads TGCAGTGCTAGGCCCGCGGCGACTAATGAAAAACTGTTTTTT. Its protein is CSARPAATNEKLFF.

This clonotype was recorded at least ten times. The CDR3 sequence is CASSPDRGLQPQHF. Written as DNA, the CDR3 is TGTGCCAGCAGCCCCGACAGGGGGCTTCAGCCCCAGCATTTT. V and J are TRBV7-2 and TRBJ1-5; 10 bases map to TRBD1. The CDR3 loop spans 14 amino acids. Looked up from germline, CDR1 is SGHTA and CDR2 is FQGNSA. V gave up 5 bases and J gave up 6 bases; unmatched junction bases: 4.